A single sample is the source of the 2 T cell receptor beta chains below, sequenced in a study of T cells in women clearing cervical HPV infection. The data were produced by immunoSEQ multiplex PCR, yet TCRdb's version contains in-frame clones alone and is incomplete. Here the sample table reports about 33,000 clones. Input material: blood buffy coat. Receptors were obtained from a woman between 18 and 69 years old with a cervical HPV16 infection that either progressed to CIN3+ or cleared (not recorded which).

On this clone: The read ends 3 residues early relative to the CDR3; the germline J gene fills the gap. The J gene is TRBJ1-2, the V gene TRBV30; no definite D call. Germline CDR1 GTSNPN, CDR2 SVGIG (reference sequence). The CDR3 loop spans 13 amino acids. The covered CDR3 bases are TGTGCCTGGAGCGTGGGTTACACAGATACC. Amino acids: CAWSVGYTDT. The whole CDR3 reads CAWSVGYTDTYTF.

As concerns this clone: The missing CDR3 end, 3 residues past where the read stops, is filled in from the germline J gene. The chain employs TRBV19 and TRBJ1-2, with 7 bases that match TRBD1. This CDR3 is built from 16 residues. Germline values: CDR1 LNHDA, CDR2 SQIVND (reference sequence). CDR3 DNA (partial): TGTGCCAGTAGTATGGTCGCTAGCGGGGGGACAGATACC. This codes for CASSMVASGGTDT. The full CDR3 sequence reads CASSMVASGGTDTYTF.